This T cell receptor (beta chain) was captured in a study of long-term antiretroviral therapy in people with HIV. Findings of the study overall: Increased diversity was seen after ART, yet it remained lower than in transplant donor controls. Against controls, HIV repertoires showed narrower ranges of CDR3 length.

Among participants with HIV, every one received treatment in the United States. As to this clone: Its antigen is currently unknown.

The assay used was immunoSEQ (version v3.0), run at survey level. Here immunoSEQ multiplex PCR was the method, and the copy in TCRdb shows in-frame clones only, minus some. The table includes 48,000 or so clones, around 80% detected once. The length of the CDR3 is 15 residues. Trimming pared 0 bases from V and 0 bases from J, leaving 7 bases between. Germline V gene lookup returns CDR1 SGDLS and CDR2 YYNGEE. This receptor was identified in a woman aged 18-29 years with HIV. The starting material was unsorted PBMCs, obtained 0.8 years after starting antiretroviral therapy. The rearrangement links TRBV9 to TRBJ1-3; D gene unclear. The DNA for the CDR3 is TGTGCCAGCAGCGTAGCAGCCAGCTCTGGAAACACCATATATTTT. This encodes CASSVAASSGNTIYF.